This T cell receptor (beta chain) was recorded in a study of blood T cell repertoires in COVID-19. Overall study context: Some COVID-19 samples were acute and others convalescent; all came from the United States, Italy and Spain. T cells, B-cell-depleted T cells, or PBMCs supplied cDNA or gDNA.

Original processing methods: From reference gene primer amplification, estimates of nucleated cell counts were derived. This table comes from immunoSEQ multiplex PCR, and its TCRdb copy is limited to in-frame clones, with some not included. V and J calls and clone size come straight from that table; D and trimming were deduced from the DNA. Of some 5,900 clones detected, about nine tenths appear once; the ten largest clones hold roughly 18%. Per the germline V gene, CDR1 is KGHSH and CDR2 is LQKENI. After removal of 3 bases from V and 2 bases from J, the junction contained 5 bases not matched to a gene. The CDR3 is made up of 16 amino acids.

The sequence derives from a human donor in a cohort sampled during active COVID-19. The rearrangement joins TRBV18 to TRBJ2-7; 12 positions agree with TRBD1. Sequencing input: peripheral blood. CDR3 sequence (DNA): TGTGCCAGCTCACCGTCCGGGACAGGGGGCCCCTACGAGCAGTACTTC. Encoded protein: CASSPSGTGGPYEQYF.